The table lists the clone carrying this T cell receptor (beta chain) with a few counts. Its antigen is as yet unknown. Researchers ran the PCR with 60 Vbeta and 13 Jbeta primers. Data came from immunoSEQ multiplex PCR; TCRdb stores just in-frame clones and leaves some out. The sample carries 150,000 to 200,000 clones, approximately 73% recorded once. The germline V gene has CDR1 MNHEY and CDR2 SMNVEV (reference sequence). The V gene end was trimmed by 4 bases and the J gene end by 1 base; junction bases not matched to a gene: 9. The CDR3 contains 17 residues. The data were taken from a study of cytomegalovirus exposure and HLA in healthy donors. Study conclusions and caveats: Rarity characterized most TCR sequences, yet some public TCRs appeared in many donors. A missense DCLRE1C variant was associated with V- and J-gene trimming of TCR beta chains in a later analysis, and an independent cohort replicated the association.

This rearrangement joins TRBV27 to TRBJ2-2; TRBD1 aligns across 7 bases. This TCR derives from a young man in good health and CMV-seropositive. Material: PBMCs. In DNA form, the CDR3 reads TGTGCCAGCAGTTCGTTGGGACAGAGGATGAACACCGGGGAGCTGTTTTTT. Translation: CASSSLGQRMNTGELFF.